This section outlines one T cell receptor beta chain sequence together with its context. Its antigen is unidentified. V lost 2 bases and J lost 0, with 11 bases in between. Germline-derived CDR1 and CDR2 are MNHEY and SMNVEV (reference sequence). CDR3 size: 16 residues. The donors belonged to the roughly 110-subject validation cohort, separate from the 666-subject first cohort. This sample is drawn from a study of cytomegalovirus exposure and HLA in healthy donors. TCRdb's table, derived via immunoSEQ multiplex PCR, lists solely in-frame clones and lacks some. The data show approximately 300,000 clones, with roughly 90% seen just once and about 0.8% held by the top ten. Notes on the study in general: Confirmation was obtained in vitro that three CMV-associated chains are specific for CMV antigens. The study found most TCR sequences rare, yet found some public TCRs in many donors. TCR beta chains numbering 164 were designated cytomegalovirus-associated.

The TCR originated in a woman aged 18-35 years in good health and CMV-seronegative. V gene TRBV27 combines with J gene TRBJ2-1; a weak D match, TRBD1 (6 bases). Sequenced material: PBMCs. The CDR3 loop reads CASSLPGASSYNEQFF. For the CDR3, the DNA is TGTGCCAGCAGTTTACCAGGGGCCAGCTCCTACAATGAGCAGTTCTTC.